Below are 4 T cell receptor beta chains sequenced from a single sample in a study of cytomegalovirus exposure and HLA in healthy donors. Clones were sequenced by immunoSEQ multiplex PCR, and TCRdb holds only the in-frame ones, with some missing. The sample includes 260,000 or so clones, about 90% of them seen just once. The sequenced sample was PBMCs. The receptors were sampled from a woman between 25 and 40 years old in good health and CMV-seronegative.

This chain uses TRBV4-2 with TRBJ2-7; TRBD1 matches 7 bases. The V segment lost 0 bases and the J segment 0 bases; nucleotides outside the gene matches: 5. Germline V gives CDR1 LGHNA, CDR2 YNFKEQ. This CDR3 is 16 amino acids long. The CDR3 reads CASSQDGAGGSYEQYF. CDR3 in DNA: TGTGCCAGCAGCCAAGATGGGGCAGGGGGCTCCTACGAGCAGTACTTC.

Of note for this clone: Other DNA sequences of this sample code for an identical CDR3. The chain links TRBV5-1 to TRBJ1-5, with D unresolved. The CDR3 covers 15 residues. With 4 bases removed from V and 1 base from J, the gap between germline ends came to 12 bases. CDR1 is SGHRS, CDR2 YFSETQ, per germline. The CDR3: CASSVGPESNQPQHF. CDR3 sequence (DNA): TGCGCCAGCAGCGTCGGCCCAGAGAGCAATCAGCCCCAGCATTTT.

V is TRBV4-1 and J is TRBJ1-1; a weak D match, TRBD1 (6 bases). The germline gives CDR1 MGHRA, CDR2 YSYEKL. Trimming pared 1 base from V and 9 bases from J, leaving 18 bases between. The CDR3 covers 15 residues. The CDR3 loop reads CASSQVQGGGVQAFF. In DNA, the CDR3 is TGCGCCAGCAGCCAAGTTCAGGGAGGGGGGGTACAAGCTTTCTTT.

J is TRBJ1-4 and V is TRBV5-1; D is possibly TRBD1 (6 bases). Trimming left V 4 bases short and J 8 bases short, with 12 bases between. The germline V gene encodes CDR1 SGHRS and CDR2 YFSETQ. The CDR3 runs to 13 residues. Here the CDR3 reads CASSLQGEEKLFF. The CDR3 nucleotides are TGCGCCAGCAGCCTACAGGGAGAAGAAAAACTGTTTTTT. Full variable domain (missing parts from reference TRBV5-1 and TRBJ1-4): KAGVTQTPRYLIKTRGQQVTLSCSPISGHRSVSWYQQTPGQGLQFLFEYFSETQRNKGNFPGRFSGRQFSNSRSEMNVSTLELGDSALYLCASSLQGEEKLFFGSGTQLSVL.